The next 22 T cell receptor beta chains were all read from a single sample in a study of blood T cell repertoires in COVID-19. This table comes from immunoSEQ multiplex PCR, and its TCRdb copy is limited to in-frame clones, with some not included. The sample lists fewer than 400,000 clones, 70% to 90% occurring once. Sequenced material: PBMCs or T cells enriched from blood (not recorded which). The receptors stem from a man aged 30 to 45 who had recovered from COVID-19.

CDR3 sequence: CASSKEERGLTEAFF. The CDR3 region has the DNA TGTGCCAGCAGCAAAGAAGAAAGGGGCCTCACTGAAGCTTTCTTT. This chain links TRBV21-1 with TRBJ1-1; TRBD1 reflects the table's D call only, with no check against the DNA. TRBV21-1 is flagged as a pseudogene. The CDR3 has 15 amino acids.

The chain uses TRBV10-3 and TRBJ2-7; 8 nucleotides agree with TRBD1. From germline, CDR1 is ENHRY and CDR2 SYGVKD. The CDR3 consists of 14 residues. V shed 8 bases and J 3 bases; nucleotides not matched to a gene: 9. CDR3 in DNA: TGTGCCATCCGGGAAGGGACAGGACACTACGAGCAGTACTTC. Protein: CAIREGTGHYEQYF.

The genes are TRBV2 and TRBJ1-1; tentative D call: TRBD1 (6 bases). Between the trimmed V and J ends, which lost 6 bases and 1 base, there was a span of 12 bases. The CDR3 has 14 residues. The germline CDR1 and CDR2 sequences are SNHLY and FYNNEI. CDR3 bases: TGTGCCAGCAGGGACGGGACAAAGAACACTGAAGCTTTCTTT. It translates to CASRDGTKNTEAFF.

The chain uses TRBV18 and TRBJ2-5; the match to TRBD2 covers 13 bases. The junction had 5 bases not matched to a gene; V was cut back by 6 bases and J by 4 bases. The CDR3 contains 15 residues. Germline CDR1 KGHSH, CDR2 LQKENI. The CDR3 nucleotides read TGTGCCAGCTCCCCGGGACTAGCGGGATCAGAGACCCAGTACTTC. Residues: CASSPGLAGSETQYF.

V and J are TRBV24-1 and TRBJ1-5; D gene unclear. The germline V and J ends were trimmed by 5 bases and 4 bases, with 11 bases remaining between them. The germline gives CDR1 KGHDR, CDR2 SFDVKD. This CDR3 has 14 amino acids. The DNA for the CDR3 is TGTGCCACCAGTGGGGCGGGTGGGAATCAGCCCCAGCATTTT. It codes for CATSGAGGNQPQHF.

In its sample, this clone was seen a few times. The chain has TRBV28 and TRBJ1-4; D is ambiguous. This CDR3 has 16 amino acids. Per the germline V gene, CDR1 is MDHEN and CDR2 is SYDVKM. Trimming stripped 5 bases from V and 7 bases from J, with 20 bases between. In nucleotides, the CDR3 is TGTGCCAGCAGTCCTCGACCGGTAGCAGAGTTTGAAAAACTGTTTTTT. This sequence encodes CASSPRPVAEFEKLFF.

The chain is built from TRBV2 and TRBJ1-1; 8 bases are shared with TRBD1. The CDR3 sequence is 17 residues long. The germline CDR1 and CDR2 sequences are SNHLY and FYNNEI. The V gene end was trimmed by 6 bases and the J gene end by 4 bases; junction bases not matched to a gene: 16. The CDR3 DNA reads TGTGCCAGCAGGGAAAGTGGGACAGGAGGGGTTGGCACTGAAGCTTTCTTT. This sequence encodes CASRESGTGGVGTEAFF.

In DNA form, the CDR3 reads TGTGCCATCAAAGGACAGGGGACGTGGGAAAAACTGTTTTTT. Translation gives CAIKGQGTWEKLFF. The rearrangement links TRBV10-3 to TRBJ1-4, with 9 nucleotides matching TRBD1. The CDR3 extends over 14 amino acids. J lost 8 bases, V lost 7 bases, and 8 bases had no gene match. Germline V lookup: CDR1 ENHRY, CDR2 SYGVKD.

The CDR3 is CASTKAGGNYEQYF. CDR3 DNA: TGTGCCAGCACCAAAGCGGGGGGGAATTACGAGCAGTACTTC. The chain employs TRBV7-2 and TRBJ2-7, with 10 bases matching TRBD2. Germline CDR1 and CDR2: SGHTA and FQGNSA. Germline trimming cut 7 bases from V and 4 bases from J; bases unmatched to any gene: 7. This CDR3 has 14 amino acids. Filled out from reference TRBV7-2 and TRBJ2-7, the complete variable domain reads GAGVSQSPSNKVTEKGKDVELRCDPISGHTALYWYRQSLGQGLEFLIYFQGNSAPDKSGLPSDRFSAERTGGSVSTLTIQRTQQEDSAVYLCASTKAGGNYEQYFGPGTRLTVT.

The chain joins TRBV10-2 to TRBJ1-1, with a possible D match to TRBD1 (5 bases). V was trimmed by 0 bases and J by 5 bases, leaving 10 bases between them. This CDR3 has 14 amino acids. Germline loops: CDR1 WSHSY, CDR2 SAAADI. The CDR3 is CASSESSGRTEAFF. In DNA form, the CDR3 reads TGCGCCAGCAGTGAGTCTTCAGGGAGGACTGAAGCTTTCTTT.

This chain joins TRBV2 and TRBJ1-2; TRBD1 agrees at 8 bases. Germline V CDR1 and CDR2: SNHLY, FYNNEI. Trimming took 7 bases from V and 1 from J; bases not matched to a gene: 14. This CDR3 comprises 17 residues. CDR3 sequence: CASTPGGQGFFNYGYTF. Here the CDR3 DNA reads TGTGCCAGCACTCCTGGAGGACAGGGTTTTTTTAACTATGGCTACACCTTC.

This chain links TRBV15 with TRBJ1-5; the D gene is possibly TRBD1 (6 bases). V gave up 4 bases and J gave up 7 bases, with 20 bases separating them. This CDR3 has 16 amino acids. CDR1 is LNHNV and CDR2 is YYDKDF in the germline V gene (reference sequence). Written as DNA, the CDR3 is TGTGCCACCAGCAAGGGGGGGGTCTGGATCGGGCAGCCCCAGCATTTT. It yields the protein CATSKGGVWIGQPQHF.

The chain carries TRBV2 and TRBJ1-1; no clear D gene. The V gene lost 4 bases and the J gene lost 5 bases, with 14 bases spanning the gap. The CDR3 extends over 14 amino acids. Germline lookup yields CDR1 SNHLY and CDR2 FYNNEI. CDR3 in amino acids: CASSGTLGITEAFF. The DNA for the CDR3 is TGTGCCAGCAGTGGGACCCTCGGGATAACTGAAGCTTTCTTT.

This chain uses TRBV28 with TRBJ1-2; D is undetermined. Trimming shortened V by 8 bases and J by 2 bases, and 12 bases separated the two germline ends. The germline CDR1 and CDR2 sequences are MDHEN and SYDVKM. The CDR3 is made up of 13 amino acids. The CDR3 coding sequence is TGTGCCAGCCGTACGGGTAAAAACTATGGCTACACCTTC. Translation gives CASRTGKNYGYTF.

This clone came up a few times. Here the CDR3 DNA reads TGCGCCAGCAGTTATAACCCGGGACAGGGCCCCTCACCCCTCCACTTT. Its translation is CASSYNPGQGPSPLHF. This chain uses TRBV5-1 with TRBJ1-6; TRBD1 agrees at 9 bases. V lost 5 bases and J lost 10; bases outside the gene matches: 13. This CDR3 spans 16 amino acids. CDR1 is SGHRS, CDR2 YFSETQ, per germline.

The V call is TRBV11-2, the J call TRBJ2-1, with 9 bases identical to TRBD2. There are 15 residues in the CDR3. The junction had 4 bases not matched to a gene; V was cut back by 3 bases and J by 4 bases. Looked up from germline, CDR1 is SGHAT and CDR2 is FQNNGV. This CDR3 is CASSFSSGVYNEQFF. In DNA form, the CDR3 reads TGTGCCAGCAGCTTCTCTAGCGGGGTTTACAATGAGCAGTTCTTC.

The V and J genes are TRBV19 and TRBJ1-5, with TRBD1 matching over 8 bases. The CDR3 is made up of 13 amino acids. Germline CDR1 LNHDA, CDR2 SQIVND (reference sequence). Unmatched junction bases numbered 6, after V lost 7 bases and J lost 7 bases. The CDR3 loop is CASTQGARQPQHF. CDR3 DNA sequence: TGTGCCAGTACTCAGGGGGCGCGGCAGCCCCAGCATTTT.

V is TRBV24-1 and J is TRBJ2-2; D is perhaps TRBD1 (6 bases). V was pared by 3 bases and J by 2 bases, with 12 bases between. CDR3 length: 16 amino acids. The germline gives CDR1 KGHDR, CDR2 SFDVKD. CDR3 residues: CATSDVRDTNTGELFF. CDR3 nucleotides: TGTGCCACCAGTGATGTCCGGGACACCAACACCGGGGAGCTGTTTTTT.

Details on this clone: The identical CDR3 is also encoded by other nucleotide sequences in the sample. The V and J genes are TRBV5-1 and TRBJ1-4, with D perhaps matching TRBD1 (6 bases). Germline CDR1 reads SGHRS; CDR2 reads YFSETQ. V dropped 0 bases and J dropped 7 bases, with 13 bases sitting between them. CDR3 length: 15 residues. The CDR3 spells CASSLVQGRGEKLFF. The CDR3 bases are TGCGCCAGCAGCTTGGTACAGGGTCGAGGTGAAAAACTGTTTTTT.

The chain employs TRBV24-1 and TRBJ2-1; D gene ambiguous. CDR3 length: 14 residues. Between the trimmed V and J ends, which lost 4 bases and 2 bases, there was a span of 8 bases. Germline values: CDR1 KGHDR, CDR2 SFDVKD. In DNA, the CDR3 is TGTGCCACCAGTGACCCCGGTACCTACAATGAGCAGTTCTTC. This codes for CATSDPGTYNEQFF.

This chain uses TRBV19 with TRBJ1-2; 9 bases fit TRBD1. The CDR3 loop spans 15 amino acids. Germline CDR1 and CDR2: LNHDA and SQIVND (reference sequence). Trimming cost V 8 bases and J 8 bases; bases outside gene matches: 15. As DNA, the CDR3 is TGTGCCAGTCGATCACGCTCCGGGACAGGGAAAGGCTACACCTTC. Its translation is CASRSRSGTGKGYTF. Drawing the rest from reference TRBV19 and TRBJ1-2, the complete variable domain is DGGITQSPKYLFRKEGQNVTLSCEQNLNHDAMYWYRQDPGQGLRLIYYSQIVNDFQKGDIAEGYSVSREKKESFPLTVTSAQKNPTAFYLCASRSRSGTGKGYTFGSGTRLTVV.

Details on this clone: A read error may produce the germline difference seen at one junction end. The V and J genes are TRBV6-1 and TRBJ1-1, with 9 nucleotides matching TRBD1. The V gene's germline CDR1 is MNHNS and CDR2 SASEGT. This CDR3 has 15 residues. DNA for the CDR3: TGTGCCAGCACTGAACCACAGGGGGCATCCACTGAAGCTTTCTTT. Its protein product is CASTEPQGASTEAFF.